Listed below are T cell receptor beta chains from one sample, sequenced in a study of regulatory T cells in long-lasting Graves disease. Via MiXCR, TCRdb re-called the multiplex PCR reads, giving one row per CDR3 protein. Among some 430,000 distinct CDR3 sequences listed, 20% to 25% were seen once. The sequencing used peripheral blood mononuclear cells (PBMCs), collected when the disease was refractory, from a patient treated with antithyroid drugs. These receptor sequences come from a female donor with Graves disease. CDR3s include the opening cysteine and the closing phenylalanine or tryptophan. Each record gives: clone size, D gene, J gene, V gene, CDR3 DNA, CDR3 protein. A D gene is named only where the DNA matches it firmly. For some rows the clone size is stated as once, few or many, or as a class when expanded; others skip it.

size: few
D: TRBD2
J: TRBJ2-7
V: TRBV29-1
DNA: TGCAGCGTTGTAGGCGGGGGGGCCATCTACGAGCAGTACTTC
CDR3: CSVVGGGAIYEQYF

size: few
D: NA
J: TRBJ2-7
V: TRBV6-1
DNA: TGTGCCAGCAGTCCTCGGGCCCTCGAGCAGTACTTC
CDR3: CASSPRALEQYF

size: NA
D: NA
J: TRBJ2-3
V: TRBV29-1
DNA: TGCAGCGTTGAGGGACAAAGTGCAGATACGCAGTATTTT
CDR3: CSVEGQSADTQYF

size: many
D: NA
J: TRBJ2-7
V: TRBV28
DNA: TGTGCCAGCAGTGGCCCCCAAGGGTGGGAGCAGTACTTC
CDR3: CASSGPQGWEQYF

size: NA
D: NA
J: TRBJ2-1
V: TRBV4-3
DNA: TGCGCCAGCAGCCAAGAAAAGGGCAGCGGTAGAATAACCAATGAGCAGTTCTTC
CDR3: CASSQEKGSGRITNEQFF

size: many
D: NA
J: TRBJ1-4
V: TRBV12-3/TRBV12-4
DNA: TGTGCCAGCAGTTCCCTTAGCAGACCGGTGTTTTTT
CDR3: CASSSLSRPVFF

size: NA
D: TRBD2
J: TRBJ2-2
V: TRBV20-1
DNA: TGCAGTGCTAGAGATAGTGCTAGCGGGGGGGAGGCCGGGGAGCTGTTTTTT
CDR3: CSARDSASGGEAGELFF

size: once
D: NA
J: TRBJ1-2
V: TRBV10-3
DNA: TGTGCCATCAGTGAAAAGGGATATGACTATGGCTACACCTTC
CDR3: CAISEKGYDYGYTF

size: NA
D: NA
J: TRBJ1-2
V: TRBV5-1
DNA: TGCGCCAGCAGCCGCCTCGGGACCCCTGATGGCTACACCTTC
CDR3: CASSRLGTPDGYTF

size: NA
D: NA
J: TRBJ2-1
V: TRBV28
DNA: TGTGCCAGCAGCCCGGGAAACTGGGTCTACAATGAGCAGTTCTTC
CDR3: CASSPGNWVYNEQFF

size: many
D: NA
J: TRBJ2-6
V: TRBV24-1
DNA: TGTGCCACCAGTGACCATGAAGGAGCCGGGGCCAACGTCCTGACTTTC
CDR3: CATSDHEGAGANVLTF

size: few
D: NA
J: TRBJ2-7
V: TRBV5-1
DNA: TGCGCCAGCAGCTTGGATGTTGGCTACGAGCAGTACTTC
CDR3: CASSLDVGYEQYF

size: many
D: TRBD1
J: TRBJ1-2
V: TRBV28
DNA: TGTGCCAGCAGCAGACAGGGGGCTTCTAACTATGGCTACACCTTC
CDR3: CASSRQGASNYGYTF

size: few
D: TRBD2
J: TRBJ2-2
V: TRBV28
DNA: TGTGCCAGCACCGTGGGACTAGCGGGGGGCGCCGGGGAGCTGTTTTTT
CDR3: CASTVGLAGGAGELFF

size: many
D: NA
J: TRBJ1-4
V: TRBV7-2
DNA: TGTGCCAGCAGCTTATTTGGGAGGGAATACTCCGATGAAAAACTGTTTTTT
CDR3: CASSLFGREYSDEKLFF

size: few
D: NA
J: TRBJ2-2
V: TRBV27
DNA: TGTGCCAGCAGTTGGGGAGTGGAAAACACCGGGGAGCTGTTTTTT
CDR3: CASSWGVENTGELFF

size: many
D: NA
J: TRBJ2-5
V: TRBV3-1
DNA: TGTGCCAGCAGCCAAGATCTATCCGGGACCCAGTACTTC
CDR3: CASSQDLSGTQYF

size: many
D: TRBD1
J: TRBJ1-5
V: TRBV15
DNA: TGTGCCACCAGCAGAGATGGGAGTCAGGGGGCTAGCAATCAGCCCCAGCATTTT
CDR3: CATSRDGSQGASNQPQHF

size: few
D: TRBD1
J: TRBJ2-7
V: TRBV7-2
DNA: TGTGCCAGCAGCGCCGGGACAGGCCTCTACGAGCAGTACTTC
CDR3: CASSAGTGLYEQYF

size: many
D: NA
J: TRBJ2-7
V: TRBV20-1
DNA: TGCAGTGCGTCGGACGGGCGGGACGAGCAGTACTTC
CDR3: CSASDGRDEQYF

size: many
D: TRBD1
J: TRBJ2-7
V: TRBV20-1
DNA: TGCAGTGCAACACGGGACAGGGGATACGAGCAGTACTTC
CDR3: CSATRDRGYEQYF

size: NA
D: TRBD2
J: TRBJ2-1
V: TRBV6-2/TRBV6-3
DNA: TGTGCCAGCAGTTCCCTAGCGGGGGATGAGCAGTTCTTC
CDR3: CASSSLAGDEQFF

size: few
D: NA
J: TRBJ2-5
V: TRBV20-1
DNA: TGCAGTGCTAGAGCGGAAATAGGAGAGACCCAGTACTTC
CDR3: CSARAEIGETQYF

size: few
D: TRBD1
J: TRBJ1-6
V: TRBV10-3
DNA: TGTGCCATCAGTGGGCAAACCACGTCCGGGACAGGGGATGGCTCCTATAATTCACCCCTCCACTTT
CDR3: CAISGQTTSGTGDGSYNSPLHF

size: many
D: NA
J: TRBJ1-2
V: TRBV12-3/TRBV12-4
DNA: TGTGCCAGCAGTTCGGAGGGGCTTGGCTACACCTTC
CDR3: CASSSEGLGYTF

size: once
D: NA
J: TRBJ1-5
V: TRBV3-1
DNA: TGTGCCAGCAGCCAAGAGACAGTCCTCCCAGGCAGTCATCAGCCCCAGCATTTT
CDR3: CASSQETVLPGSHQPQHF

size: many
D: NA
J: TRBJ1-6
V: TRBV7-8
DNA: TGTGCCAGCAGTCCGCGGACGGGGAATTCACCCCTCCACTTT
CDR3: CASSPRTGNSPLHF

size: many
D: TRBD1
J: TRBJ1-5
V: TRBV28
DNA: TGTGCCACGGGGGACAGCCACAATCAGCCCCAGCATTTT
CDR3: CATGDSHNQPQHF